Sequencing of this T cell receptor (beta chain) was carried out in a study of blood T cell repertoires in COVID-19. The method was immunoSEQ multiplex PCR; TCRdb's version includes in-frame clones alone and lacks a portion of them. The data contain some 150,000 clones, about 84% of them seen just once; the ten biggest clones take up approximately 5%. The specimen sequenced was peripheral blood. The TCR comes from a woman aged 45-59 years with acute or convalescent COVID-19.

Here the CDR3 reads CASSLTGDEGQPQHF. The CDR3 DNA reads TGTGCCAGCAGCCTTACAGGGGATGAGGGTCAGCCCCAGCATTTT. The chain couples TRBV7-2 to TRBJ1-5; 7 bases are a match to TRBD1. The V gene's germline CDR1 is SGHTA and CDR2 FQGNSA. The CDR3 totals 15 residues. The V and J ends lost 5 bases and 6 bases, in that order; junction bases with no gene match: 10.